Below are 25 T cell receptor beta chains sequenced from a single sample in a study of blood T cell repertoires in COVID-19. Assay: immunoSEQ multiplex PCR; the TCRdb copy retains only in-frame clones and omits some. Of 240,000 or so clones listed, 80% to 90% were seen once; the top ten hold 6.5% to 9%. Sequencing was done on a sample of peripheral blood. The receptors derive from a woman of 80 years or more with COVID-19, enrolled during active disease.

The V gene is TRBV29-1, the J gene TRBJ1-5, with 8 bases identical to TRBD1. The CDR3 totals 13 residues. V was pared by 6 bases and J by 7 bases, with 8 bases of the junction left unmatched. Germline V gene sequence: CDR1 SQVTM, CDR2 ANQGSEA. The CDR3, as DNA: TGCAGCGTCAGCCAGGGGGCGGGCCAGCCCCAGCATTTT. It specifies CSVSQGAGQPQHF.

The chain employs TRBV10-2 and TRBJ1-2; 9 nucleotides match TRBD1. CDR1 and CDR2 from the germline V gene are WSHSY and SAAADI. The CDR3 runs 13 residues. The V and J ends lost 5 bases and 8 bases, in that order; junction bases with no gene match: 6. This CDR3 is CASSRTGVVGYTF. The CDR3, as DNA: TGCGCCAGCAGTCGGACAGGGGTCGTAGGCTACACCTTC.

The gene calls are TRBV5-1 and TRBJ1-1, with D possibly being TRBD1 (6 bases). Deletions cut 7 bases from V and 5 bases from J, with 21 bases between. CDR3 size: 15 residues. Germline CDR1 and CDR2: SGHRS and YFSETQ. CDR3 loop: CASRRDNRGETEAFF. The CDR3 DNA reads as TGCGCCAGCCGAAGGGACAACCGAGGGGAAACTGAAGCTTTCTTT. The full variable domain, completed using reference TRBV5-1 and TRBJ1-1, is KAGVTQTPRYLIKTRGQQVTLSCSPISGHRSVSWYQQTPGQGLQFLFEYFSETQRNKGNFPGRFSGRQFSNSRSEMNVSTLELGDSALYLCASRRDNRGETEAFFGQGTRLTVV.

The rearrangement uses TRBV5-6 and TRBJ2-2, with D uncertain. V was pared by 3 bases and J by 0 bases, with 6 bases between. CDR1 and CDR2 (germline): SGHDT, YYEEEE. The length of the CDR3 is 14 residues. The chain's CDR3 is CASSSRTNTGELFF. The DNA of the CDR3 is TGTGCCAGCAGCTCTAGGACGAACACCGGGGAGCTGTTTTTT.

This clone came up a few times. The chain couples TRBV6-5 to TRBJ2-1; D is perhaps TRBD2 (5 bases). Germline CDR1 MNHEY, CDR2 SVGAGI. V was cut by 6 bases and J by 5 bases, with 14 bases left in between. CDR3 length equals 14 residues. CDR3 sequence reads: CASSRWTADNEQFF. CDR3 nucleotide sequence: TGTGCCAGCAGCCGATGGACTGCAGACAATGAGCAGTTCTTC.

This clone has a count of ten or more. The CDR3 loop reads CATSRVTGGNEQFF. The CDR3 nucleotides read TGTGCCACCAGCAGAGTAACGGGAGGTAATGAGCAGTTCTTC. This chain connects TRBV15 to TRBJ2-1; TRBD2 agrees at 7 bases. This CDR3 has 14 amino acids. The germline CDR1 and CDR2 sequences are LNHNV and YYDKDF (reference sequence). With 1 base clipped from V and 7 bases from J, the junction kept 4 bases outside the gene matches.

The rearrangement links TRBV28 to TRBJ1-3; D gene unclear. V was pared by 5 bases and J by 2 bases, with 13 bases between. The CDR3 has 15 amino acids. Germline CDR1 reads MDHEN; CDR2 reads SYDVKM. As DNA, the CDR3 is TGTGCCAGCAGTACCCCGGGGATACCTGGAAACACCATATATTTT. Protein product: CASSTPGIPGNTIYF.

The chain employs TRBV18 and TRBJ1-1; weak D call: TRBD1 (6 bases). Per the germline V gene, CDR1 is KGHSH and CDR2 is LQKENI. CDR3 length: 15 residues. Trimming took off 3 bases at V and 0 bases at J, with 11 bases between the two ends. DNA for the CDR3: TGTGCCAGCTCACCTCCAGGGGTCCTGAACACTGAAGCTTTCTTT. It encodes CASSPPGVLNTEAFF.

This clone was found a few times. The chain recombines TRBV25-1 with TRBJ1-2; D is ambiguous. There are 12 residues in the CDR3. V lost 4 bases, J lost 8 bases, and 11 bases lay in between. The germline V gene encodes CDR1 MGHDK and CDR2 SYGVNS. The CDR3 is CASSAVSGGYTF. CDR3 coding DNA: TGTGCCAGCAGTGCTGTAAGTGGCGGCTACACCTTC.

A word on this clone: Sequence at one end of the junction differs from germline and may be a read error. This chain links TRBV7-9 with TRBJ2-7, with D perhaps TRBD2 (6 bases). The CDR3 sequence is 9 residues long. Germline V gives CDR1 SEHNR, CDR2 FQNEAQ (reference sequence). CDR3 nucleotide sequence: TGTGCCAGCAGCCCGGACTATAAGTTC. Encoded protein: CASSPDYKF.

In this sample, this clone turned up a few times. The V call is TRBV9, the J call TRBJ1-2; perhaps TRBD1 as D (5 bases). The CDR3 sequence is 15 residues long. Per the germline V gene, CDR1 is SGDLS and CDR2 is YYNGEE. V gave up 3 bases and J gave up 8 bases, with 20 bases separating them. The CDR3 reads CASSGWEGPSQGYTF. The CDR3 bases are TGTGCCAGCAGCGGGTGGGAGGGGCCCTCCCAAGGCTACACCTTC. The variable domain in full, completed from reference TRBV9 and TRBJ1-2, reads DSGVTQTPKHLITATGQRVTLRCSPRSGDLSVYWYQQSLDQGLQFLIQYYNGEERAKGNILERFSAQQFPDLHSELNLSSLELGDSALYFCASSGWEGPSQGYTFGSGTRLTVV.

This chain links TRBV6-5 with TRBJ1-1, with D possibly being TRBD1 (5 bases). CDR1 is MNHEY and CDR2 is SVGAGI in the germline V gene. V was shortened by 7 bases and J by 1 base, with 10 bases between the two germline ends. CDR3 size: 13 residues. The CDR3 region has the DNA TGTGCCAGCACCCGGGGGGGGAACACTGAAGCTTTCTTT. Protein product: CASTRGGNTEAFF.

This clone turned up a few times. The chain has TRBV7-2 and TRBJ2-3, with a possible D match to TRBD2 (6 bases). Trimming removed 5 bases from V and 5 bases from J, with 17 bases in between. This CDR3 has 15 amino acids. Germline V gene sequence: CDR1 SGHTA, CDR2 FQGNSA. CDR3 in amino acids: CASSPRTYGGDTQYF. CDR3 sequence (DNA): TGTGCCAGCAGCCCCCGGACCTACGGGGGAGATACGCAGTATTTT.

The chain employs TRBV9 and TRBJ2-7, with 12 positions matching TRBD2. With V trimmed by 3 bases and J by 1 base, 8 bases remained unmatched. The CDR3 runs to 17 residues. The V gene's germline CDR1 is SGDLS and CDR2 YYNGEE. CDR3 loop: CASSADTGTSGSYEQYF. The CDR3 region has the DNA TGTGCCAGCAGCGCAGATACCGGGACTAGCGGGTCCTACGAGCAGTACTTC.

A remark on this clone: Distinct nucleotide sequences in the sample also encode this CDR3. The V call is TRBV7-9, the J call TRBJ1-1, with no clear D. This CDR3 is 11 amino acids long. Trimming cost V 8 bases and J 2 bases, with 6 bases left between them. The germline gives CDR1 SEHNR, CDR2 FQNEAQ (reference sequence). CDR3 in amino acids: CASSLNTEAFF. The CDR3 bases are TGTGCCAGCTCCCTCAACACTGAAGCTTTCTTT.

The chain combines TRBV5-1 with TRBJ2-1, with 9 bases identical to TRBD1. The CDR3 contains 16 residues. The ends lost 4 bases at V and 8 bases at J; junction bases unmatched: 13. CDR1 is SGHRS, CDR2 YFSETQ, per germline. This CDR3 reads CASSLPSGTGTDEQFF. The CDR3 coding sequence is TGCGCCAGCAGCCTCCCTTCCGGGACAGGGACTGATGAGCAGTTCTTC.

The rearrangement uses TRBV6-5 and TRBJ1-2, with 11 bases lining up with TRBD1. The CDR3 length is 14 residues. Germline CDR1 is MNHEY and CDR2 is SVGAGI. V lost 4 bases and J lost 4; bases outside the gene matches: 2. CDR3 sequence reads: CASSLDRGPYGYTF. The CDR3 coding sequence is TGTGCCAGCAGTTTGGACAGGGGGCCCTATGGCTACACCTTC.

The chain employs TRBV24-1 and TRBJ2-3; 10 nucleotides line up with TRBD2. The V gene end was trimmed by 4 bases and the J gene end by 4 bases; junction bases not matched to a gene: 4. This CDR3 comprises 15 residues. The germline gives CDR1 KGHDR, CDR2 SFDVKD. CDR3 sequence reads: CATSEASGGPDTQYF. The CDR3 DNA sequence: TGTGCCACCAGTGAGGCTAGCGGGGGCCCAGATACGCAGTATTTT.

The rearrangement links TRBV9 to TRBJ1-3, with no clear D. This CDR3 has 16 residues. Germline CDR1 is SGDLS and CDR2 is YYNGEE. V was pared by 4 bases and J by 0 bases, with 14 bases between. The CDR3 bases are TGTGCCAGCAGCCTAGAATTACTGAGCTCTGGAAACACCATATATTTT. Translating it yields CASSLELLSSGNTIYF.

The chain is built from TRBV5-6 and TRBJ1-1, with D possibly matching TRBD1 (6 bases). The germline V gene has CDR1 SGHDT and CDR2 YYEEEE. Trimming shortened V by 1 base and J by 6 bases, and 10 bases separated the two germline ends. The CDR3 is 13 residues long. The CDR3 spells CASSLWGRAEAFF. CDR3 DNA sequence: TGTGCCAGCAGCTTGTGGGGGCGGGCTGAAGCTTTCTTT.

The CDR3 loop reads CATSRDLQGNYGYTF. The CDR3 DNA sequence: TGTGCCACCAGCAGAGATCTTCAGGGGAACTATGGCTACACCTTC. V gene TRBV15 combines with J gene TRBJ1-2; TRBD1 might be the D (6 bases). The CDR3 spans 15 residues. Trimming took off 0 bases at V and 2 bases at J, with 10 bases between the two ends. Germline CDR1 and CDR2: LNHNV and YYDKDF (reference sequence).

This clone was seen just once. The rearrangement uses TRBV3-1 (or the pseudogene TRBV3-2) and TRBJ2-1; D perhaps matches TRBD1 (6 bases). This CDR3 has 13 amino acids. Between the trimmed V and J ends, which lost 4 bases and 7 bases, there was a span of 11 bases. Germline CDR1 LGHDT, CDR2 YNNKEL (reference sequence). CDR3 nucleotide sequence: TGTGCCAGCAGCCTCCGGGACAAAAATGAGCAGTTCTTC. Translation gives CASSLRDKNEQFF.

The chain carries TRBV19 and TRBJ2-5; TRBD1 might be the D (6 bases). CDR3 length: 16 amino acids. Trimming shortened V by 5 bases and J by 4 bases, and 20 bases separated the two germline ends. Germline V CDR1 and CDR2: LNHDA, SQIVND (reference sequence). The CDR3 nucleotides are TGTGCCAGTAGTGCCCCCGGGACACGGAAAACAGAGACCCAGTACTTC. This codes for CASSAPGTRKTETQYF.

The DNA for the CDR3 is TGTGCCAGCAGCTCCCGCGGGAGTACGGGAAGTGAGCAGTTCTTC. Protein: CASSSRGSTGSEQFF. The gene calls are TRBV7-2 and TRBJ2-1, with 7 bases aligning to TRBD2. Germline CDR1 and CDR2: SGHTA and FQGNSA. The trim removed 4 bases at V and 9 bases at J, leaving 12 bases unmatched. CDR3 size: 15 residues.

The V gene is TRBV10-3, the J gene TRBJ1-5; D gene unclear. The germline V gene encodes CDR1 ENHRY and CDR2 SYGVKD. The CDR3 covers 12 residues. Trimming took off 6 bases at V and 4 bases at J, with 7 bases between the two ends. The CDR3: CAIRTENQPQHF. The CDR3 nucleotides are TGTGCCATCAGAACAGAAAATCAGCCCCAGCATTTT.